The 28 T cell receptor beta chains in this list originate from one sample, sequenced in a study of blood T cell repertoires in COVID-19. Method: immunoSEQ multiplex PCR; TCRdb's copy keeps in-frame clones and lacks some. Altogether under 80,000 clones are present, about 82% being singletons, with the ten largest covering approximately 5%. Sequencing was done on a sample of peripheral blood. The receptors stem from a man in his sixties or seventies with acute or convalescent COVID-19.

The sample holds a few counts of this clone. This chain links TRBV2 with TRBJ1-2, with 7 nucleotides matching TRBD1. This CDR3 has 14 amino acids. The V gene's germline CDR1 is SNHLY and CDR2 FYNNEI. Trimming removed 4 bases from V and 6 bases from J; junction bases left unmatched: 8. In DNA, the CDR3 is TGTGCCAGCAGTGGCTTTGACAGGGTGGATGGCTACACCTTC. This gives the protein CASSGFDRVDGYTF. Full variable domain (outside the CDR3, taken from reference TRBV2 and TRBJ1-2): EPEVTQTPSHQVTQMGQEVILRCVPISNHLYFYWYRQILGQKVEFLVSFYNNEISEKSEIFDDQFSVERPDGSNFTLKIRSTKLEDSAMYFCASSGFDRVDGYTFGSGTRLTVV.

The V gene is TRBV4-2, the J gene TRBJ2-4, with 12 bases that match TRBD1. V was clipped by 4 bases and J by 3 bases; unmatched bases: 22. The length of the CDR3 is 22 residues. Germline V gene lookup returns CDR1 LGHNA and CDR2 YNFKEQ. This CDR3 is CASSPMSTPGQGAPWGKNIQYF. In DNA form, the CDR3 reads TGTGCCAGCAGCCCGATGAGCACACCGGGACAGGGGGCCCCGTGGGGCAAAAACATTCAGTACTTC.

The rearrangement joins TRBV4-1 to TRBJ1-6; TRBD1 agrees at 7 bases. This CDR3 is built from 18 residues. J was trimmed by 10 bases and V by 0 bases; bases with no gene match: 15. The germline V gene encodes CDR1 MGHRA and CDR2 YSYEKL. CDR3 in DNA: TGCGCCAGCAGCCAAGATATGCCGGACAGGTTGAGGAGCTCACCCCTCCACTTT. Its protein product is CASSQDMPDRLRSSPLHF.

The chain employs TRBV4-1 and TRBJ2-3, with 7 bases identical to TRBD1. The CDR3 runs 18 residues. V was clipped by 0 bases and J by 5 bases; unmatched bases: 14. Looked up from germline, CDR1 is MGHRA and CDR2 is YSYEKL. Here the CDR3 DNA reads TGCGCCAGCAGCCAAGATGGCCTGGTAGGGGGCCGGGGAGATACGCAGTATTTT. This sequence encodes CASSQDGLVGGRGDTQYF.

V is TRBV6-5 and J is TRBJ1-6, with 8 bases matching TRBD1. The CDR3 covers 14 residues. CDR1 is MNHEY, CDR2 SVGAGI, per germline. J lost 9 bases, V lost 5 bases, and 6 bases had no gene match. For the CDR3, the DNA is TGTGCCAGCAGTAAGGGACAGGCTATTTCACCCCTCCACTTT. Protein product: CASSKGQAISPLHF.

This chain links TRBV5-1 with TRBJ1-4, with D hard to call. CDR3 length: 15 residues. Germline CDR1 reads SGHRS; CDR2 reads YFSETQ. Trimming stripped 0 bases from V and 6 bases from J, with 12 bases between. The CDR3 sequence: CASSLGGLTYEKLFF. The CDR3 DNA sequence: TGCGCCAGCAGCTTGGGCGGACTCACTTATGAAAAACTGTTTTTT.

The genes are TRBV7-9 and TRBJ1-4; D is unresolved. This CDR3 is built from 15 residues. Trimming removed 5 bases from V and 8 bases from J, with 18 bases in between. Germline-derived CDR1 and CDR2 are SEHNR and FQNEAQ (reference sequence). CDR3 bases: TGTGCCAGCAGCCCGAGCCAGGTGGCCGGCGAAAAACTGTTTTTT. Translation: CASSPSQVAGEKLFF.

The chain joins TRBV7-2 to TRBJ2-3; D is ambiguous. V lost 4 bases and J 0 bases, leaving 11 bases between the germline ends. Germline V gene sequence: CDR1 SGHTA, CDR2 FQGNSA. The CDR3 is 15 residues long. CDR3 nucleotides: TGTGCCAGCAGCTCAGACTTCACTAGCACAGATACGCAGTATTTT. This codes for CASSSDFTSTDTQYF.

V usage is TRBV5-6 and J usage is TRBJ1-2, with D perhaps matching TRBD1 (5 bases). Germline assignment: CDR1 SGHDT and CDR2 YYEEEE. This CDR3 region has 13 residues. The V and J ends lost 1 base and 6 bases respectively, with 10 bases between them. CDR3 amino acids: CASSLWRGDGYTF. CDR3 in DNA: TGTGCCAGCAGCTTGTGGAGGGGCGATGGCTACACCTTC. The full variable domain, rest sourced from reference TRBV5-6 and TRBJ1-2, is DAGVTQSPTHLIKTRGQQVTLRCSPKSGHDTVSWYQQALGQGPQFIFQYYEEEERQRGNFPDRFSGHQFPNYSSELNVNALLLGDSALYLCASSLWRGDGYTFGSGTRLTVV.

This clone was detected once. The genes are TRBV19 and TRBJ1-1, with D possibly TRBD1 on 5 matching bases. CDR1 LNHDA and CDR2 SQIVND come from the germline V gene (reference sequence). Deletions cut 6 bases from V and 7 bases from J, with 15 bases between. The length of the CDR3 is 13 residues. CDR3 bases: TGTGCCAGTAGGCCCCACAGGACCAATGAAGCTTTCTTT. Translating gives CASRPHRTNEAFF.

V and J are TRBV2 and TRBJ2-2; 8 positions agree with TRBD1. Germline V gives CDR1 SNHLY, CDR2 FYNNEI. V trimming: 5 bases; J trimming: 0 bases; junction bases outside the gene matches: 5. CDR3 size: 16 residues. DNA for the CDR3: TGTGCCAGCAGTAGACAGGGGACCCCGAACACCGGGGAGCTGTTTTTT. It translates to CASSRQGTPNTGELFF.

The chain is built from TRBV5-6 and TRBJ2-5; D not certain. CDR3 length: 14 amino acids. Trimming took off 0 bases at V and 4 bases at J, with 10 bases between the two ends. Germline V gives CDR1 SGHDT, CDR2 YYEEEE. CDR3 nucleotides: TGTGCCAGCAGCTTGGGGGCCCTGGGAGAGACCCAGTACTTC. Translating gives CASSLGALGETQYF.

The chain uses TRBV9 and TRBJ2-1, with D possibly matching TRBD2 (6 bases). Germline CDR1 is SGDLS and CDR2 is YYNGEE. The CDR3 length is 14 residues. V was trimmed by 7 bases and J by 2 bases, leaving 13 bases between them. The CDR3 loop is CASGGIGPYNEQFF. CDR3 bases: TGTGCCAGCGGAGGGATCGGGCCCTACAATGAGCAGTTCTTC.

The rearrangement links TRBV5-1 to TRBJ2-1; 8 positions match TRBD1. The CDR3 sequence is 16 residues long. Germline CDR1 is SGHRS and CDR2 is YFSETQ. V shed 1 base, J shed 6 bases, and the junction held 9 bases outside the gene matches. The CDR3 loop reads CASSLFPQDRGNEQFF. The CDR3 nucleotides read TGCGCCAGCAGCTTGTTCCCCCAAGACAGGGGCAATGAGCAGTTCTTC.

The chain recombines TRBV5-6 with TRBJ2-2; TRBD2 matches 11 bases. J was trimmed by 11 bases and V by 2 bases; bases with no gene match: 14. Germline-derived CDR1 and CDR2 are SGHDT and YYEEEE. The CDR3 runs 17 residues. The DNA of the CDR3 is TGTGCCAGCAGCTTCGACCCCCGGCTAGCGGGGGGCGGTGAGCTGTTTTTT. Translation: CASSFDPRLAGGGELFF.

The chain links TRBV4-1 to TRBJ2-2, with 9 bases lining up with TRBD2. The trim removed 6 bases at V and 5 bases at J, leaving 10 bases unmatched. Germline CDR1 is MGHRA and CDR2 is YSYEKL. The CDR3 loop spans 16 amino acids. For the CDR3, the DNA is TGCGCCAGCAGGGAATCGGGACTAGCCGGGACCGGGGAGCTGTTTTTT. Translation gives CASRESGLAGTGELFF.

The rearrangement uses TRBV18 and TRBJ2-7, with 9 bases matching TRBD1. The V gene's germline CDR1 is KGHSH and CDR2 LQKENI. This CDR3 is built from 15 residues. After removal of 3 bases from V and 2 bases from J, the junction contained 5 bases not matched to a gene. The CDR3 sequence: CASSPGTGSTYEQYF. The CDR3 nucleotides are TGTGCCAGCTCACCGGGGACAGGGAGTACCTACGAGCAGTACTTC.

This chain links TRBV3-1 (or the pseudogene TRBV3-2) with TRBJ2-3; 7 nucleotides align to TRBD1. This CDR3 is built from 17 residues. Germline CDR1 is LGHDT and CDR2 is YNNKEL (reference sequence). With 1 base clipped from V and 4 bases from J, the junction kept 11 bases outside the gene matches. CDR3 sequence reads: CASSQGTGRLSADTQYF. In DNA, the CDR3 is TGTGCCAGCAGCCAAGGGACAGGCCGCCTGTCGGCAGATACGCAGTATTTT.

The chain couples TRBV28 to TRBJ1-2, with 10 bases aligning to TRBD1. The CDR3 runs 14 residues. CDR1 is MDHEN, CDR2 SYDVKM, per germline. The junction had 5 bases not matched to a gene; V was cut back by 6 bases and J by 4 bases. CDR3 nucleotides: TGTGCCAGCAGGAGACAGGGGGCGAGCTATGGCTACACCTTC. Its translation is CASRRQGASYGYTF.

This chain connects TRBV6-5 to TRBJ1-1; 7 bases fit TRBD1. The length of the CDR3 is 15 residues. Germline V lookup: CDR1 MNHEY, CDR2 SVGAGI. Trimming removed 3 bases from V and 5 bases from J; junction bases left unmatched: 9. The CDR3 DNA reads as TGTGCCAGCAGTTATAAGTCAGGGGGAAGGACTGAAGCTTTCTTT. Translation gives CASSYKSGGRTEAFF.

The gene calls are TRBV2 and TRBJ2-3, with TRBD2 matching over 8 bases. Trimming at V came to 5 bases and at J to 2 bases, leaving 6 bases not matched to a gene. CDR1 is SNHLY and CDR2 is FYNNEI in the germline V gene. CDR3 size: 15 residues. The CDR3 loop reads CASSPVAGPTDTQYF. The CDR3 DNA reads TGTGCCAGCAGTCCCGTAGCGGGGCCCACAGATACGCAGTATTTT.

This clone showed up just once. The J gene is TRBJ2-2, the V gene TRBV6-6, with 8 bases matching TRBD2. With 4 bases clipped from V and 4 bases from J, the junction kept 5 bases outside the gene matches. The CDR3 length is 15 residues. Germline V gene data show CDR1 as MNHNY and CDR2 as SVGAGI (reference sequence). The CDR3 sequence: CASSFPSGFTGELFF. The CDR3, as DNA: TGTGCCAGCAGTTTCCCTAGCGGGTTCACCGGGGAGCTGTTTTTT.

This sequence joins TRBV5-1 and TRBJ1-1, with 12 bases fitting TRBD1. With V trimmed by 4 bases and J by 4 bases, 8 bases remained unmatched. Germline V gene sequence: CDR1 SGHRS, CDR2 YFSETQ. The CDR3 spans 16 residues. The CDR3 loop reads CASSPGTGGAGTEAFF. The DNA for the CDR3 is TGCGCCAGCAGCCCCGGGACAGGGGGCGCAGGCACTGAAGCTTTCTTT.

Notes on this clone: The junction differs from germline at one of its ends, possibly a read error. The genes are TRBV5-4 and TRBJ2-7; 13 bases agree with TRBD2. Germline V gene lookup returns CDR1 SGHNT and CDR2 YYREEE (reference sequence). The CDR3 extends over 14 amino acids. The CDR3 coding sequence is TGTGCCAGCAGCGCGGGACTAGCGGGGCGGGGCCCGCACTTC. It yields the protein CASSAGLAGRGPHF.

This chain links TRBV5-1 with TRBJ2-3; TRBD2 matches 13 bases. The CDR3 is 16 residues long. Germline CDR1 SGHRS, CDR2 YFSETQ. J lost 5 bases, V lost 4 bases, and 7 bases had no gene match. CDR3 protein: CASSTTSGGVEDTQYF. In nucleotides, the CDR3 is TGCGCCAGCAGCACAACTAGCGGGGGGGTCGAAGATACGCAGTATTTT.

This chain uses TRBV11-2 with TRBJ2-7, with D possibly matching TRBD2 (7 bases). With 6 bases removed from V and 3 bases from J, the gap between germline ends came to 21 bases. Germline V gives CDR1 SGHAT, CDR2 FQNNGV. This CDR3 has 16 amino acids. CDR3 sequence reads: CASRPGGLGGFYEQYF. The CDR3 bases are TGTGCCAGCAGACCCGGGGGGCTCGGCGGTTTCTACGAGCAGTACTTC. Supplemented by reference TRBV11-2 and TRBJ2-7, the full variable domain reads EAGVAQSPRYKIIEKRQSVAFWCNPISGHATLYWYQQILGQGPKLLIQFQNNGVVDDSQLPKDRFSAERLKGVDSTLKIQPAKLEDSAVYLCASRPGGLGGFYEQYFGPGTRLTVT.

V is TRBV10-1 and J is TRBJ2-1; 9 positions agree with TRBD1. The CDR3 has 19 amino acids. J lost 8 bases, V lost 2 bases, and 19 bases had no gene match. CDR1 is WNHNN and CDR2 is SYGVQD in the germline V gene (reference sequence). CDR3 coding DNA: TGCGCCAGCAGTGAGGCCCTTAAGTCCCAGAGAACAGGGGGCGATGAGCAGTTCTTC. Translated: CASSEALKSQRTGGDEQFF.

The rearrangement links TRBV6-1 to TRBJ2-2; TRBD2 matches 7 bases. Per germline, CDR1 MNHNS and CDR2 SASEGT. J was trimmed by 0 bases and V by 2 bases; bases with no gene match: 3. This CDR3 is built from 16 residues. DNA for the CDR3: TGTGCCAGCAGTGAACAGGGAGGGACGAACACCGGGGAGCTGTTTTTT. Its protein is CASSEQGGTNTGELFF.